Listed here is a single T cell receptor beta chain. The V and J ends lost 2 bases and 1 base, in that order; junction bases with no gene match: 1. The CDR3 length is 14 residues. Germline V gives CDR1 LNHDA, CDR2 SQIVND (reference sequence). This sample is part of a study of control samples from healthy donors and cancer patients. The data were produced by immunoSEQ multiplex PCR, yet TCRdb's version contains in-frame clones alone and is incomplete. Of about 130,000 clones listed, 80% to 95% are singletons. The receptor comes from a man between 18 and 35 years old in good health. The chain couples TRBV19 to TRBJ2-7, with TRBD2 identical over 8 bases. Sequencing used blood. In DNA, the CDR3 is TGTGCCAGTAGTATAACTAGCGGATCCTACGAGCAGTACTTC. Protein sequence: CASSITSGSYEQYF.